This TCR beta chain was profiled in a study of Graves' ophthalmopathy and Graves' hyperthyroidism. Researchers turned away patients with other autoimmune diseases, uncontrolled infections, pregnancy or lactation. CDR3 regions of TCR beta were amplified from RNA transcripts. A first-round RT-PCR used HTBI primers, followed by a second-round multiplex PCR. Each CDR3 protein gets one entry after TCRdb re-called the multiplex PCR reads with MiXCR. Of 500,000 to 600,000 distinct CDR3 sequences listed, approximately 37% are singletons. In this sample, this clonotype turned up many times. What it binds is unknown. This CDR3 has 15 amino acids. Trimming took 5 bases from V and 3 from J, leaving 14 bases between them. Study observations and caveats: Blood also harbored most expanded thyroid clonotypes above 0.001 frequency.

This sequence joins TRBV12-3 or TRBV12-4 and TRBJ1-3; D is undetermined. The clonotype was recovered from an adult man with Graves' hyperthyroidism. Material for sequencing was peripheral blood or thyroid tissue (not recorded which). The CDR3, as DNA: TGTGCCAGCAGTCCCTCTAGGTCATTTGGAAACACCATATATTTT. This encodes CASSPSRSFGNTIYF.